What follows describes a single T cell receptor beta chain. Its antigen is as yet unknown. The source of the sample is a study of OX40 agonist ivuxolimab in advanced cancers. At the level of the study: Therapy given before enrollment (anti-PD-1, anti-PD-L1 or anti-CTLA-4) was allowed, and approximately 40% had some. Findings and caveats of the study: CD8+ T cells averaged more expanded clones than CD4+.

The CDR3 length is 16 residues. Only in-frame clones appear in the TCRdb table, and some are missing; sequencing was by immunoSEQ multiplex PCR. The profile covers about 37,000 clones, with around 83% appearing a single time and roughly 20% taken by the ten largest. The sequence derives from an adult with an advanced solid tumor such as melanoma, head and neck, liver or kidney cancer. The source material was CD4+ or CD8+ T cells sorted from blood, sampled in a trial of the OX40 agonist ivuxolimab. This chain connects TRBV21-1 to TRBJ2-4; the D call of TRBD2 is as the table states it, not checked on the DNA. TRBV21-1 is flagged as a pseudogene. The CDR3 sequence: CASSRGLAGAKNIQYF. CDR3 sequence (DNA): TGTGCCAGCAGCAGGGGACTAGCGGGAGCCAAAAACATTCAGTACTTC.